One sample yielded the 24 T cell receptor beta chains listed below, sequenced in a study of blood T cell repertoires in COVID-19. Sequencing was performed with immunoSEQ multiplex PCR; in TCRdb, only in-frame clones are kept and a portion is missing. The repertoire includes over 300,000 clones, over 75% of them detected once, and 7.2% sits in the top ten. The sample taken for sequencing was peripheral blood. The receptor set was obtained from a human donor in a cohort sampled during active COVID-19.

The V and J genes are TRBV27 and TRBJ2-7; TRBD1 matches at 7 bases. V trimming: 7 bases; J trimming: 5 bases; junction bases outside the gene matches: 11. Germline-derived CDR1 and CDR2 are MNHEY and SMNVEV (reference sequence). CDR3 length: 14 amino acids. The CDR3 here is CASTLTGSIDEQYF. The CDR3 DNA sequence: TGTGCCAGCACCTTGACAGGGTCCATCGACGAGCAGTACTTC.

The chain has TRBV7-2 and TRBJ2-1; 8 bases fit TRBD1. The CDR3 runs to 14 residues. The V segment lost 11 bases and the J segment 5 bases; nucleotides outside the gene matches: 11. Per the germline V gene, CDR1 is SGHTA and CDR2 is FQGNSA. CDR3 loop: CASGKDRVNNEQFF. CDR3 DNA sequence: TGTGCCTCAGGGAAGGACAGGGTCAACAATGAGCAGTTCTTC. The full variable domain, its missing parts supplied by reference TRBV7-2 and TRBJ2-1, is GAGVSQSPSNKVTEKGKDVELRCDPISGHTALYWYRQSLGQGLEFLIYFQGNSAPDKSGLPSDRFSAERTGGSVSTLTIQRTQQEDSAVYLCASGKDRVNNEQFFGPGTRLTVL.

The CDR3 sequence: CASSLLGSGGEKLFF. As DNA, the CDR3 is TGTGCCAGCAGCTTATTGGGTTCAGGAGGTGAAAAACTGTTTTTT. The V gene is TRBV7-9, the J gene TRBJ1-4; D gene unclear. The CDR3 is 15 residues long. Germline CDR1 is SEHNR and CDR2 is FQNEAQ (reference sequence). V gave up 2 bases and J gave up 7 bases, with 14 bases separating them.

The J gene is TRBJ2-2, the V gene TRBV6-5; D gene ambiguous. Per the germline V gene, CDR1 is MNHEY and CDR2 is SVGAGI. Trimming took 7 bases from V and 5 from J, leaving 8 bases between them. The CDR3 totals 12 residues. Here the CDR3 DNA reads TGTGCCAGCACCCCCTATACCGGGGAGCTGTTTTTT. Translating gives CASTPYTGELFF.

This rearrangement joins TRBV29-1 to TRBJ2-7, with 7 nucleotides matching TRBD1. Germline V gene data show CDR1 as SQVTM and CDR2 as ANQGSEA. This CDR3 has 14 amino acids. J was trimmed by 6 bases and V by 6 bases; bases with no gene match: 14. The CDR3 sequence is CSVHDPTGVGEQYF. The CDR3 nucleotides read TGCAGCGTCCACGATCCAACAGGGGTAGGCGAGCAGTACTTC.

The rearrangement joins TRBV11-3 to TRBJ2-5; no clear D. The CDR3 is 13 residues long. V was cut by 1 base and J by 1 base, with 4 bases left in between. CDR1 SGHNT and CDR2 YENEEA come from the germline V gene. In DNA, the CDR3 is TGTGCCAGCAGCTTAGCGGTCCAAGAGACCCAGTACTTC. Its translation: CASSLAVQETQYF.

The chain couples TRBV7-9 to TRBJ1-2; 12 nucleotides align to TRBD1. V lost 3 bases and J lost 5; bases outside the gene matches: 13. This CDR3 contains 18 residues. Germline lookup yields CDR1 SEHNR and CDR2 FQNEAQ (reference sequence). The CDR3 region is CASSFTGTGGGKPYGYTF. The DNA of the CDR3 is TGTGCCAGCAGCTTCACCGGGACAGGGGGCGGTAAGCCATATGGCTACACCTTC.

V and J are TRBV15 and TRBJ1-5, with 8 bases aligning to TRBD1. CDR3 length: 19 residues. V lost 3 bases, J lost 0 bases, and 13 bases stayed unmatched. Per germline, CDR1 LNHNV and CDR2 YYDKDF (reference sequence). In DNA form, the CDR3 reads TGTGCCACCAGCAGCACACTGGGACAGGCTAGTTATAGCAATCAGCCCCAGCATTTT. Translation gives CATSSTLGQASYSNQPQHF.

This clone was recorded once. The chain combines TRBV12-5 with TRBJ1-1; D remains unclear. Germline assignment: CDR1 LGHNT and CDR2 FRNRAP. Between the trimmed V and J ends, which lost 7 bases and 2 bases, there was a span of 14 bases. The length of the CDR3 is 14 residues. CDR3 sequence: CASAPNSPNTEAFF. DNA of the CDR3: TGTGCTAGTGCCCCGAACTCCCCTAACACTGAAGCTTTCTTT. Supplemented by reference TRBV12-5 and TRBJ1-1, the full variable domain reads DARVTQTPRHKVTEMGQEVTMRCQPILGHNTVFWYRQTMMQGLELLAYFRNRAPLDDSGMPKDRFSAEMPDATLATLKIQPSEPRDSAVYFCASAPNSPNTEAFFGQGTRLTVV.

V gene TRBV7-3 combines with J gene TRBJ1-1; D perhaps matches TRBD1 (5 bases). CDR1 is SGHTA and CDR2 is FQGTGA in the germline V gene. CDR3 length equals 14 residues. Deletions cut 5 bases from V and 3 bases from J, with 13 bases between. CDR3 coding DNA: TGTGCCAGCAGCCCGAGGGACTCCTACACTGAAGCTTTCTTT. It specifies CASSPRDSYTEAFF.

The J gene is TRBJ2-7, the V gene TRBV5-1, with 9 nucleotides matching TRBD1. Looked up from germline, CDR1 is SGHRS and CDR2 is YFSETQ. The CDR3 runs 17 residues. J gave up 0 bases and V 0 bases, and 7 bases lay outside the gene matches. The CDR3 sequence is CASSLEGHRGRSYEQYF. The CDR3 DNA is TGCGCCAGCAGCTTGGAAGGACACAGGGGGCGCTCCTACGAGCAGTACTTC.

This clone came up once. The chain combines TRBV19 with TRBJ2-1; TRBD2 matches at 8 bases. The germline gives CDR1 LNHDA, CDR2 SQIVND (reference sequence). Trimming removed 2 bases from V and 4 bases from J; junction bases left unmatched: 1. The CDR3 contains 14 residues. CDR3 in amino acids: CASSISSGYNEQFF. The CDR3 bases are TGTGCCAGTAGTATATCTAGCGGGTACAATGAGCAGTTCTTC.

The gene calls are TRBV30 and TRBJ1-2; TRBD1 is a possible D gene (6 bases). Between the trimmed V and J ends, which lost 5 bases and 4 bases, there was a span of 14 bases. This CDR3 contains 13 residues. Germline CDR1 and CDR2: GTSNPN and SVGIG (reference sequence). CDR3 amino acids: CAWGTQGRYGYTF. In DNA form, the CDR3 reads TGTGCCTGGGGGACCCAGGGGCGCTATGGCTACACCTTC.

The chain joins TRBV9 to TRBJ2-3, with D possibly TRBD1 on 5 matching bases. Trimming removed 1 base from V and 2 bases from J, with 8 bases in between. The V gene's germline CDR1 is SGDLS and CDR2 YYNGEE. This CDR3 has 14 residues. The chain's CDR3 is CASSVQDTTDTQYF. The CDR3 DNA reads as TGTGCCAGCAGCGTACAGGACACCACAGATACGCAGTATTTT. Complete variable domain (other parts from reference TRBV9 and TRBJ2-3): DSGVTQTPKHLITATGQRVTLRCSPRSGDLSVYWYQQSLDQGLQFLIQYYNGEERAKGNILERFSAQQFPDLHSELNLSSLELGDSALYFCASSVQDTTDTQYFGPGTRLTVL.

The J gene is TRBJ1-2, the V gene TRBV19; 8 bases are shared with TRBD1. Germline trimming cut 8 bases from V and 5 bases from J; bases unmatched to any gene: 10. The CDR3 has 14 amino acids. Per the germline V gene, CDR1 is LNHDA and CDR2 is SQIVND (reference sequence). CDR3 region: CASSQTGAHYGYTF. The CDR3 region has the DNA TGTGCCAGTTCTCAGACAGGGGCGCATTATGGCTACACCTTC.

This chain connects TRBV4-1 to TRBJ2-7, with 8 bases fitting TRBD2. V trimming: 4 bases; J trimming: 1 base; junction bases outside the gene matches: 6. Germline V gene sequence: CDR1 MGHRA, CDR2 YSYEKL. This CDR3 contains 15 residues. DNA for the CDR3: TGCGCCAGCAGCCTCAGCCCGGGAGGGTCCTACGAGCAGTACTTC. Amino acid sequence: CASSLSPGGSYEQYF.

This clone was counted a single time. CDR3: CASSLRSLTGEAFF. The CDR3 bases are TGTGCCAGCAGTTTACGTAGTCTTACGGGTGAAGCTTTCTTT. The rearrangement uses TRBV27 and TRBJ1-1; D gene uncertain. V shed 2 bases and J shed 7 bases, with 14 bases lying between them. Germline-derived CDR1 and CDR2 are MNHEY and SMNVEV (reference sequence). The CDR3 has 14 amino acids.

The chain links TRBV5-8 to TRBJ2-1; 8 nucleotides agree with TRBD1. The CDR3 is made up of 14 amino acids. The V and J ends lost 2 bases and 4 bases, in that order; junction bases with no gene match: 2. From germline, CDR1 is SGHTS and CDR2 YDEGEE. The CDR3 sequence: CASSLGTGYNEQFF. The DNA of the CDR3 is TGTGCCAGCAGCTTAGGGACAGGATACAATGAGCAGTTCTTC.

The DNA of the CDR3 is TGTGCCTGGTTTAGCGGGGGGGGTTCGGAGCAGTTCTTC. This codes for CAWFSGGGSEQFF. This chain links TRBV30 with TRBJ2-1; TRBD2 agrees at 11 bases. The V gene end was trimmed by 5 bases and the J gene end by 10 bases; junction bases not matched to a gene: 7. CDR1 and CDR2 (germline): GTSNPN, SVGIG (reference sequence). The CDR3 is made up of 13 amino acids.

The CDR3 loop reads CASSRQGSNEKLFF. In DNA form, the CDR3 reads TGTGCCAGCTCCCGACAGGGGAGTAATGAAAAACTGTTTTTT. V and J are TRBV18 and TRBJ1-4, with 8 nucleotides matching TRBD1. CDR1 is KGHSH and CDR2 is LQKENI in the germline V gene. The CDR3 loop spans 14 amino acids. V lost 6 bases, J lost 4 bases, and 4 bases stayed unmatched.

Here the CDR3 reads CASSPGLVTGELFF. The DNA for the CDR3 is TGTGCCAGCAGCCCTGGACTAGTCACCGGGGAGCTGTTTTTT. This chain uses TRBV3-1 (or the pseudogene TRBV3-2) with TRBJ2-2; the match to TRBD2 covers 7 bases. The V and J ends lost 4 bases and 4 bases, in that order; junction bases with no gene match: 3. CDR1 and CDR2 (germline): LGHDT, YNNKEL (reference sequence). This CDR3 has 14 amino acids.

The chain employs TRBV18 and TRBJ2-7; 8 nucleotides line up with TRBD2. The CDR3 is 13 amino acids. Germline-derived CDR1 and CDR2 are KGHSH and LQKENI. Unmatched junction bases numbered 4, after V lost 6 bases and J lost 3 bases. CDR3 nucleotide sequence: TGTGCCAGCTCCAAGGCGGGGGGCTACGAGCAGTACTTC. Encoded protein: CASSKAGGYEQYF. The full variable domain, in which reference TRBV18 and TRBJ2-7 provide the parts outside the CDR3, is NAGVMQNPRHLVRRRGQEARLRCSPMKGHSHVYWYRQLPEEGLKFMVYLQKENIIDESGMPKERFSAEFPKEGPSILRIQQVVRGDSAAYFCASSKAGGYEQYFGPGTRLTVT.

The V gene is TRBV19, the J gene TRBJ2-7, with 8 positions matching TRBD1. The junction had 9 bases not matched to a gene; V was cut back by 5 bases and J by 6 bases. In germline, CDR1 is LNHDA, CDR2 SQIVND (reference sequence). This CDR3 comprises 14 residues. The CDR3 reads CASSPGQGVFEQYF. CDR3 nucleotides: TGTGCCAGTAGTCCCGGACAGGGTGTATTCGAGCAGTACTTC.

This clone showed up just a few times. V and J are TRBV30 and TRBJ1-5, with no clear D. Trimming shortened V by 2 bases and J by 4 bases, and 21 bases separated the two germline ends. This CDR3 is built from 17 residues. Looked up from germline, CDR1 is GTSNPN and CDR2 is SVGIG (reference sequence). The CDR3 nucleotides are TGTGCCTGGAGTCGGTCCGGGATGACGGAGTTGAATCAGCCCCAGCATTTT. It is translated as CAWSRSGMTELNQPQHF.